A selection of T cell receptor beta chains follows, all from one sample in a study of T-cell memory formation after mild COVID-19. TCRdb passed the 5' RACE reads through MiXCR, listing each CDR3 protein once. Of 400,000 or so distinct CDR3 sequences in the sample, more than 20% were seen once. The sequencing input was PBMCs or a T cell subset sorted from them (not recorded which). All receptors derive from an adult woman who had mild COVID-19 (a few samples of this study predate the infection). Cell type and time point are not known. CDR3s include the opening cysteine and the closing phenylalanine or tryptophan. The D gene is left open where the match is weak. Clone size is shown for a subset of rows, as once, few, many or a class of expanded clone.

V	D	size	J	CDR3	DNA
TRBV7-2	NA	few	TRBJ2-1	CASSTTSYSYNEQFF	TGTGCCAGCAGTACCACTAGTTACTCCTACAATGAGCAGTTCTTC
TRBV7-2	TRBD1	once	TRBJ1-2	CASSFFGTGGDGYTF	TGTGCCAGCAGCTTTTTCGGGACAGGGGGCGATGGCTACACCTTC
TRBV11-3	NA	few	TRBJ2-3	CASSPGLLETDTQYF	TGTGCCAGCAGCCCGGGACTTCTGGAGACAGATACGCAGTATTTT
TRBV6-5	NA	few	TRBJ1-1	CASSYMINTEAFF	TGTGCCAGCAGTTACATGATTAACACTGAAGCTTTCTTT
TRBV12-3/TRBV12-4	NA	NA	TRBJ2-2	CASSSSSGYTGELFF	TGTGCCAGCAGTTCATCTTCGGGGTACACCGGGGAGCTGTTTTTT
TRBV5-1	TRBD1	NA	TRBJ1-1	CASSSRQGLDTEAFF	TGCGCCAGCAGCTCCCGACAGGGATTGGACACTGAAGCTTTCTTT
TRBV12-3/TRBV12-4	TRBD1	NA	TRBJ2-3	CASSSDRVSDTQYF	TGTGCCAGCAGTTCGGACAGGGTCTCAGATACGCAGTATTTT
TRBV5-1	TRBD2	NA	TRBJ2-3	CASHRTSGGASTDTQYF	TGCGCCAGCCACAGGACTAGCGGGGGGGCTAGCACAGATACGCAGTATTTT
TRBV6-5	NA	few	TRBJ1-1	CASSYTDSEAFF	TGTGCCAGCAGTTACACCGACAGTGAAGCTTTCTTT
TRBV3-1	TRBD1	few	TRBJ1-2	CASSQGTGGYYGYTF	TGTGCCAGCAGCCAAGGGACAGGGGGTTACTATGGCTACACCTTC
TRBV7-3	TRBD2	NA	TRBJ2-1	CASSLYAGEYNEQFF	TGTGCCAGCAGCTTATATGCGGGAGAGTACAATGAGCAGTTCTTC
TRBV5-1	TRBD1	NA	TRBJ2-2	CASSLGGQGPTGELFF	TGCGCCAGCAGCTTGGGGGGACAGGGCCCCACCGGGGAGCTGTTTTTT
TRBV5-1	NA	NA	TRBJ2-1	CASRGAGTTYNEQFF	TGCGCCAGCAGGGGGGCCGGGACGACCTACAATGAGCAGTTCTTC
TRBV29-1	TRBD1	few	TRBJ2-1	CSVEGDRGMDEQFF	TGCAGCGTTGAAGGGGACAGGGGAATGGATGAGCAGTTCTTC
TRBV6-5	TRBD2	NA	TRBJ2-3	CASSSGRGGRTDTQYF	TGTGCCAGCAGTTCGGGGCGGGGGGGCCGGACAGATACGCAGTATTTT
TRBV4-1	NA	few	TRBJ2-7	CASSQDPASSYEQYF	TGCGCCAGCAGCCAAGACCCGGCTAGCTCCTACGAGCAGTACTTC
TRBV12-3/TRBV12-4	NA	few	TRBJ2-3	CASSPQRVDTQYF	TGTGCCAGCAGTCCACAGCGGGTGGATACGCAGTATTTT
TRBV5-1	NA	once	TRBJ2-5	CASSPGGRGEVETQYF	TGCGCCAGCAGCCCCGGGGGGCGGGGAGAGGTAGAGACCCAGTACTTC
TRBV9	TRBD2	few	TRBJ2-5	CASSVELAGGQETQYF	TGTGCCAGCAGCGTGGAATTAGCGGGTGGCCAAGAGACCCAGTACTTC
TRBV6-4	NA	NA	TRBJ2-1	CASSDDTGNEQFF	TGTGCCAGCAGTGACGACACAGGGAATGAGCAGTTCTTC
TRBV20-1	NA	NA	TRBJ1-3	CTFILSGNTIYF	TGCACTTTCATTCTCTCTGGAAACACCATATATTTT
TRBV29-1	NA	NA	TRBJ2-3	CSVEWTGDTQYF	TGCAGCGTTGAGTGGACTGGAGATACGCAGTATTTT
TRBV6-2/TRBV6-3	NA	few	TRBJ2-3	CASTHTSEDTQYF	TGTGCCAGCACTCACACAAGTGAAGATACGCAGTATTTT
TRBV5-1	TRBD1	few	TRBJ2-3	CASSWRTGSSTDTQYF	TGCGCCAGCAGCTGGAGGACAGGGTCCAGCACAGATACGCAGTATTTT
TRBV9	TRBD2	few	TRBJ2-3	CASSPRTSMDTQYF	TGTGCCAGCAGCCCGAGGACTAGCATGGATACGCAGTATTTT
TRBV29-1	NA	NA	TRBJ2-5	CSVRRETQYF	TGCAGCGTTAGGCGGGAGACCCAGTACTTC
TRBV6-1	NA	NA	TRBJ1-5	CASRVTNNQPQHF	TGTGCCAGCCGAGTCACGAACAATCAGCCCCAGCATTTT
TRBV24-1	NA	NA	TRBJ1-1	CATSETGKGGNTEAFF	TGTGCCACCAGTGAAACAGGGAAGGGAGGGAACACTGAAGCTTTCTTT